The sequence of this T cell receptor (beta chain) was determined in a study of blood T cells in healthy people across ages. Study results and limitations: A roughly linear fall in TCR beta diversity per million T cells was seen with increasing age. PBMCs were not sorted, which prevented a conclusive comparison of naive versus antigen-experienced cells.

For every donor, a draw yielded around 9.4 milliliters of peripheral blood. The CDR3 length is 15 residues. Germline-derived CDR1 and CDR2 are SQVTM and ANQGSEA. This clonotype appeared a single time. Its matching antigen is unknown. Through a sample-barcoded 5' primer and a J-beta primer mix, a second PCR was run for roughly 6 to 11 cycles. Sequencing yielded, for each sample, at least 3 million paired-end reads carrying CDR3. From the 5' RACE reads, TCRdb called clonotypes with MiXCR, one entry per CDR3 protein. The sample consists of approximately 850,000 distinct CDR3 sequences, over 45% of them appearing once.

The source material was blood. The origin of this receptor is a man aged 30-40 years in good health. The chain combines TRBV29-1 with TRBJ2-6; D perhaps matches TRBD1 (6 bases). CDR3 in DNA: TGCGGCGCCCTAACAGGGCCCCTCGGGGCCAACGTCCTGACTTTC. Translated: CGALTGPLGANVLTF. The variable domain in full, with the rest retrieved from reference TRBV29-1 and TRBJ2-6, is SAVISQKPSRDICQRGTSLTIQCQVDSQVTMMFWYRQQPGQSLTLIATANQGSEATYESGFVIDKFPISRPNLTFSTLTVSNMSPEDSSIYLCGALTGPLGANVLTFGAGSRLTVL.